Listed here are 30 T cell receptor beta chains from one sample, sequenced in a study of blood T cell repertoires in COVID-19. Method: immunoSEQ multiplex PCR; TCRdb's copy keeps in-frame clones and lacks some. Among more than 200,000 clones listed, approximately 86% were seen once. The sequencing input was PBMCs or T cells enriched from blood (not recorded which). These TCRs come from a woman in her forties or fifties who had recovered from COVID-19.

V and J are TRBV14 and TRBJ1-1; 9 bases map to TRBD1. The CDR3 has 15 amino acids. Germline V lookup: CDR1 SGHDN, CDR2 FVKESK. Trimming cost V 4 bases and J 6 bases; bases outside gene matches: 9. The DNA for the CDR3 is TGTGCCAGCAGCCCTTTAGGGGACAGGGCATCTGAAGCTTTCTTT. Its translation is CASSPLGDRASEAFF.

CDR3 sequence: CASSSDRGPSNQPQHF. The CDR3 bases are TGTGCCAGCAGTTCCGACAGGGGCCCTAGCAATCAGCCCCAGCATTTT. This rearrangement joins TRBV28 to TRBJ1-5, with 8 nucleotides matching TRBD1. This CDR3 is built from 16 residues. CDR1 is MDHEN and CDR2 is SYDVKM in the germline V gene. V trimming: 4 bases; J trimming: 0 bases; junction bases outside the gene matches: 5.

The V call is TRBV10-3, the J call TRBJ2-7; 10 bases are a match to TRBD1. Germline loops: CDR1 ENHRY, CDR2 SYGVKD. V shed 0 bases, J shed 6 bases, and the junction held 5 bases outside the gene matches. The CDR3 covers 15 residues. The chain's CDR3 is CAISESSGQGFEQYF. CDR3 coding DNA: TGTGCCATCAGTGAGTCTTCGGGACAGGGGTTCGAGCAGTACTTC.

CDR3 DNA sequence: TGTGCCAGCACCCCCCAGGGGGCGTCTTTGGGTACCCAGTACTTC. Encoded protein: CASTPQGASLGTQYF. The genes are TRBV6-5 and TRBJ2-5, with TRBD1 matching over 8 bases. CDR1 and CDR2 (germline): MNHEY, SVGAGI. The ends lost 7 bases at V and 8 bases at J; junction bases unmatched: 15. The CDR3 totals 15 residues.

This chain joins TRBV12-3 or TRBV12-4 and TRBJ1-2; no definite D call. The germline V and J ends were trimmed by 3 bases and 0 bases, with 5 bases remaining between them. CDR3 length equals 13 residues. The CDR3 protein is CASSFSANYGYTF. Here the CDR3 DNA reads TGTGCCAGCAGTTTTTCTGCTAACTATGGCTACACCTTC.

This rearrangement joins TRBV7-3 to TRBJ2-3; TRBD2 agrees at 7 bases. This CDR3 is built from 14 residues. Germline trimming cut 6 bases from V and 2 bases from J; bases unmatched to any gene: 5. Germline V gives CDR1 SGHTA, CDR2 FQGTGA. This chain's CDR3 is CASREGRDTDTQYF. The CDR3 DNA sequence: TGTGCCAGCAGGGAGGGGAGGGACACAGATACGCAGTATTTT.

The rearrangement links TRBV3-1 (or the pseudogene TRBV3-2) to TRBJ2-7; the D is unclear. V lost 1 base to trimming and J lost 6 bases, with 7 bases between them. Germline V gene data show CDR1 as LGHDT and CDR2 as YNNKEL (reference sequence). This CDR3 has 12 residues. The CDR3, as DNA: TGTGCCAGCAGCCAAGGACTCGGCGAGCAGTACTTC. As protein: CASSQGLGEQYF.

The chain links TRBV7-8 to TRBJ1-2; tentative D call: TRBD1 (5 bases). Germline V gene data show CDR1 as SGHVS and CDR2 as FQNEAQ. The germline V and J ends were trimmed by 3 bases and 8 bases, with 7 bases remaining between them. CDR3 size: 11 residues. The CDR3 sequence is CASSFSGGYTF. CDR3 nucleotides: TGTGCCAGCAGCTTCTCAGGGGGCTACACCTTC.

The chain is built from TRBV6-5 and TRBJ1-4, with 7 bases fitting TRBD1. This CDR3 has 15 residues. The V segment lost 2 bases and the J segment 5 bases; nucleotides outside the gene matches: 5. CDR1 is MNHEY, CDR2 SVGAGI, per germline. In nucleotides, the CDR3 is TGTGCCAGCAGTTACAGCCGGGGACAGAATGAAAAACTGTTTTTT. Amino acids: CASSYSRGQNEKLFF.

The chain recombines TRBV2 with TRBJ1-3; 8 bases map to TRBD1. The ends lost 6 bases at V and 6 bases at J; junction bases unmatched: 4. The CDR3 runs 13 residues. Germline CDR1 is SNHLY and CDR2 is FYNNEI. In DNA, the CDR3 is TGTGCCAGCAGCAGGGACAGGCAAAACACCATATATTTT. Amino acid sequence: CASSRDRQNTIYF.

V usage is TRBV14 and J usage is TRBJ2-2; TRBD1 matches at 8 bases. The CDR3 loop spans 15 amino acids. J was trimmed by 4 bases and V by 4 bases; bases with no gene match: 5. Germline assignment: CDR1 SGHDN and CDR2 FVKESK. The CDR3 sequence: CASSRRQGSTGELFF. Written as DNA, the CDR3 is TGTGCCAGCAGCCGGAGACAGGGGAGCACCGGGGAGCTGTTTTTT.

This chain uses TRBV24-1 with TRBJ2-7; TRBD1 matches 10 bases. V gave up 4 bases and J gave up 2 bases; unmatched junction bases: 4. Germline lookup yields CDR1 KGHDR and CDR2 SFDVKD. This CDR3 contains 15 residues. CDR3 loop: CATSDRTGGAYEQYF. The CDR3 nucleotides are TGTGCCACCAGTGACCGGACAGGGGGTGCCTACGAGCAGTACTTC.

For this clone: This same CDR3 is encoded by further DNA sequences in the sample. The rearrangement joins TRBV6-1 to TRBJ1-1; TRBD1 is a possible D gene (6 bases). Germline-derived CDR1 and CDR2 are MNHNS and SASEGT. The CDR3 runs 14 residues. The ends were cut back, 3 bases at V and 0 bases at J, with 8 bases in the middle. CDR3 sequence reads: CASSDRGLNTEAFF. The DNA for the CDR3 is TGTGCCAGCAGTGACAGGGGACTGAACACTGAAGCTTTCTTT.

V and J are TRBV5-5 and TRBJ2-1; TRBD2 matches 13 bases. The CDR3 covers 16 residues. The J segment lost 8 bases and the V segment lost 1 base, leaving 6 bases of the junction unmatched. Germline CDR1 reads SGHKS; CDR2 reads YYEKEE (reference sequence). CDR3 sequence (DNA): TGTGCCAGCAGCTTGCAGGGACTAGCGGGAACCGATGAGCAGTTCTTC. Protein sequence: CASSLQGLAGTDEQFF.

V gene TRBV12-3 or TRBV12-4 combines with J gene TRBJ1-1; D is perhaps TRBD1 (6 bases). This CDR3 comprises 12 residues. V was shortened by 7 bases and J by 3 bases, with 9 bases between the two germline ends. As DNA, the CDR3 is TGTGCCAGCATTAGGGGGTACACTGAAGCTTTCTTT. Its translation: CASIRGYTEAFF.

The chain has TRBV5-1 and TRBJ2-2; a possible D gene is TRBD2 (6 bases). This CDR3 contains 15 residues. From germline, CDR1 is SGHRS and CDR2 YFSETQ. V was cut by 5 bases and J by 5 bases, with 16 bases left in between. As DNA, the CDR3 is TGCGCCAGCAGGCCCAGACTAGGGTCTACCGGGGAGCTGTTTTTT. Translating gives CASRPRLGSTGELFF.

V and J are TRBV15 and TRBJ1-1; 11 nucleotides line up with TRBD1. Germline lookup yields CDR1 LNHNV and CDR2 YYDKDF (reference sequence). V trimming: 1 base; J trimming: 3 bases; junction bases outside the gene matches: 1. This CDR3 region has 15 residues. Written as DNA, the CDR3 is TGTGCCACCAGCAGAGGGGACAGGGGGGACACTGAAGCTTTCTTT. It translates to CATSRGDRGDTEAFF.

This clone was seen a single time. This chain connects TRBV30 to TRBJ1-6; D ambiguous. V was pared by 0 bases and J by 12 bases, with 12 bases between. Germline lookup yields CDR1 GTSNPN and CDR2 SVGIG (reference sequence). The CDR3 has 13 residues. The CDR3 DNA is TGTGCCTGGAGTGTTTCCCTTCGAGAACCCCTCCACTTT. Its protein is CAWSVSLREPLHF.

The chain has TRBV5-1 and TRBJ2-2; 7 bases agree with TRBD2. The CDR3 is 15 residues long. Germline V lookup: CDR1 SGHRS, CDR2 YFSETQ. Trimming cost V 4 bases and J 7 bases; bases outside gene matches: 10. This CDR3 is CASSGDYPPGGELFF. DNA for the CDR3: TGCGCCAGCAGCGGGGACTATCCCCCCGGCGGGGAGCTGTTTTTT.

This chain links TRBV30 with TRBJ2-1; TRBD1 might be the D (6 bases). The CDR3 runs to 14 residues. V lost 4 bases and J lost 1, with 11 bases in between. Germline V gene data show CDR1 as GTSNPN and CDR2 as SVGIG (reference sequence). CDR3 nucleotide sequence: TGTGCCTGGAATGGGGGCGGGTCCTACAATGAGCAGTTCTTC. It codes for CAWNGGGSYNEQFF. The whole variable domain, filled in from reference TRBV30 and TRBJ2-1, reads SQTIHQWPATLVQPVGSPLSLECTVEGTSNPNLYWYRQAAGRGLQLLFYSVGIGQISSEVPQNLSASRPQDRQFILSSKKLLLSDSGFYLCAWNGGGSYNEQFFGPGTRLTVL.

This clone occurred a few times. J is TRBJ2-7 and V is TRBV4-1; no firm D call. The CDR3 has 15 residues. Germline V CDR1 and CDR2: MGHRA, YSYEKL. Trimming cost V 1 base and J 4 bases, with 14 bases left between them. This CDR3 reads CASSQAVTYGYEQYF. The CDR3, as DNA: TGCGCCAGCAGCCAAGCCGTAACCTACGGTTACGAGCAGTACTTC.

V and J are TRBV3-1 (or the pseudogene TRBV3-2) and TRBJ1-2; TRBD1 is a possible D gene (5 bases). V was trimmed by 1 base and J by 0 bases, leaving 6 bases between them. The CDR3 is 14 amino acids. Germline CDR1 reads LGHDT; CDR2 reads YNNKEL (reference sequence). CDR3 in amino acids: CASSQGQPNYGYTF. The CDR3 bases are TGTGCCAGCAGCCAAGGACAGCCTAACTATGGCTACACCTTC.

This clone is a singleton in its sample. The chain combines TRBV5-1 with TRBJ2-7, with D hard to call. The CDR3 extends over 13 amino acids. From germline, CDR1 is SGHRS and CDR2 YFSETQ. V lost 2 bases to trimming and J lost 3 bases, with 9 bases between them. The CDR3 DNA sequence: TGCGCCAGCAGCTTTACCGAGGACTACGAGCAGTACTTC. Translated, it gives CASSFTEDYEQYF. The variable domain in full, with the rest retrieved from reference TRBV5-1 and TRBJ2-7, is KAGVTQTPRYLIKTRGQQVTLSCSPISGHRSVSWYQQTPGQGLQFLFEYFSETQRNKGNFPGRFSGRQFSNSRSEMNVSTLELGDSALYLCASSFTEDYEQYFGPGTRLTVT.

This rearrangement joins TRBV6-5 to TRBJ2-1; 9 bases match TRBD2. The V gene end was trimmed by 3 bases and the J gene end by 2 bases; junction bases not matched to a gene: 5. CDR1 and CDR2 from the germline V gene are MNHEY and SVGAGI. This CDR3 spans 16 amino acids. This CDR3 is CASSYSAGGTYNEQFF. The CDR3 region has the DNA TGTGCCAGCAGTTATAGTGCGGGAGGGACCTACAATGAGCAGTTCTTC.

The V call is TRBV3-1 (or the pseudogene TRBV3-2), the J call TRBJ2-3; D possibly corresponds to TRBD2 (6 bases). CDR1 is LGHDT and CDR2 is YNNKEL in the germline V gene (reference sequence). This CDR3 has 16 amino acids. V was shortened by 2 bases and J by 0 bases, with 12 bases between the two germline ends. In DNA, the CDR3 is TGTGCCAGCAGCCAATACATTAGCGGTAGCACAGATACGCAGTATTTT. Translation: CASSQYISGSTDTQYF.

The V call is TRBV5-4, the J call TRBJ2-2; TRBD2 aligns across 7 bases. The CDR3 has 16 residues. The germline CDR1 and CDR2 sequences are SGHNT and YYREEE (reference sequence). Trimming at V came to 3 bases and at J to 0 bases, leaving 5 bases not matched to a gene. CDR3 coding DNA: TGTGCCAGCAGCTGGTGGACTAGGGCGAACACCGGGGAGCTGTTTTTT. It yields the protein CASSWWTRANTGELFF.

The chain has TRBV30 and TRBJ1-5; D might be TRBD1 (5 bases). Germline lookup yields CDR1 GTSNPN and CDR2 SVGIG (reference sequence). Trimming removed 1 base from V and 6 bases from J, with 7 bases in between. The CDR3 totals 12 residues. CDR3 in DNA: TGTGCCTGGAGTGGCGGGGGTCAGCCCCAGCATTTT. Amino acid sequence: CAWSGGGQPQHF.

The chain carries TRBV9 and TRBJ2-3, with D possibly TRBD2 on 7 matching bases. The CDR3 spans 13 residues. V was clipped by 7 bases and J by 4 bases, with 13 bases between them. Germline V CDR1 and CDR2: SGDLS, YYNGEE. CDR3: CASAGGGSDTQYF. The CDR3 nucleotides read TGTGCCAGCGCTGGGGGGGGCTCAGATACGCAGTATTTT.

The chain is built from TRBV29-1 and TRBJ2-7; D is possibly TRBD1 (6 bases). Germline assignment: CDR1 SQVTM and CDR2 ANQGSEA. V was shortened by 2 bases and J by 6 bases, with 11 bases between the two germline ends. The CDR3 runs 12 residues. For the CDR3, the DNA is TGCAGCGTTGAAAAACCCAGGGGCGAGCAGTACTTC. Translated, it gives CSVEKPRGEQYF.

This sequence joins TRBV9 and TRBJ2-3, with no clear D. Germline V gives CDR1 SGDLS, CDR2 YYNGEE. The CDR3 runs 14 residues. Trimming cost V 3 bases and J 0 bases, with 8 bases left between them. The CDR3 here is CASSGYFSTDTQYF. The CDR3 DNA is TGTGCCAGCAGCGGATACTTTAGCACAGATACGCAGTATTTT.